The TCR beta chain described here comes from a study of beta chain features in type 1 diabetes. cDNA synthesis used the whole RNA isolate, giving expressed TCRB sequences. Mean read depth for naive, central memory and regulatory T cell samples was approximately 3.57 million reads. TCRdb keeps only in-frame clones here, not all; method: immunoSEQ multiplex PCR. In the table there are about 400,000 clones, around 13% of which are singletons. Each sorted fraction was over 95% pure. The CDR3 is 10 amino acids. Deletions cut 8 bases from V and 13 bases from J, with 12 bases between. Per the germline V gene, CDR1 is MNHNS and CDR2 is SASEGT. In its sample, this clone was seen a few times.

The clonotype comes from a young man in good health. The sequenced sample consisted of naive CD4+ T cells from blood. The chain has TRBV6-1 and TRBJ1-5; the D gene is possibly TRBD1 (6 bases). The CDR3, as DNA: TGTGCCAGCCATGGACAGAGGCAGCATTTT. The encoded protein is CASHGQRQHF.